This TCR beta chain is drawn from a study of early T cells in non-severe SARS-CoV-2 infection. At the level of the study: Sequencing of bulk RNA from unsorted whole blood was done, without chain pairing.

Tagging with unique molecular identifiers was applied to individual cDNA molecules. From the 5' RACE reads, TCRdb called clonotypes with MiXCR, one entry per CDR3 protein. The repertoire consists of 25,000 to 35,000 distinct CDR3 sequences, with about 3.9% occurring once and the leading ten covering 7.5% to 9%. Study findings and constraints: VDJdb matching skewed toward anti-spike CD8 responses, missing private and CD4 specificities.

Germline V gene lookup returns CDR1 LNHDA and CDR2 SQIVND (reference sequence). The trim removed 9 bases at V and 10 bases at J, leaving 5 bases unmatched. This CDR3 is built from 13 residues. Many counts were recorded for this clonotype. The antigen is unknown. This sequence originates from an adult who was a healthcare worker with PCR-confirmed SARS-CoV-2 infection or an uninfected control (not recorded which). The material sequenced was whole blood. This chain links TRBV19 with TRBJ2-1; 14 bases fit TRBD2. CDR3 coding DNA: TGTGCCAGCGGACTAGCGGGAGGCGGCGAGCAGTTCTTC. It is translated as CASGLAGGGEQFF.